This TCR beta chain was sequenced for a study of blood T cell repertoires in COVID-19. The CDR3 loop spans 16 amino acids. V lost 3 bases, J lost 3 bases, and 18 bases lay in between. CDR1 is SGDLS and CDR2 is YYNGEE in the germline V gene. Profiling relied on immunoSEQ multiplex PCR, and the TCRdb table lists in-frame clones only, not all of them. The sample has approximately 120,000 clones, around 81% seen once. The sequence was collected from a human donor in a cohort sampled during active or convalescent COVID-19. The gene calls are TRBV9 and TRBJ1-1; TRBD1 might be the D (5 bases). Sequencing was performed on peripheral blood. The CDR3 coding sequence is TGTGCCAGCAGCGCCTCTTGGGGCCAGGGCTACACTGAAGCTTTCTTT. Residues: CASSASWGQGYTEAFF.